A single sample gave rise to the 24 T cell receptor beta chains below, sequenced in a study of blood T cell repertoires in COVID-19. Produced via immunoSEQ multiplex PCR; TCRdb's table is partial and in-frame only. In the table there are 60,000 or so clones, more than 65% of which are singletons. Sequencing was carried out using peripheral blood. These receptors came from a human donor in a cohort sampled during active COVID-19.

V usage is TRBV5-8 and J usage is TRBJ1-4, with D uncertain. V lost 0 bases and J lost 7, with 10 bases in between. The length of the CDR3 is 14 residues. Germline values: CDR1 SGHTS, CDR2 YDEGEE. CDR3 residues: CASSLGEGAEKLFF. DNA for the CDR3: TGTGCCAGCAGCTTGGGGGAGGGAGCTGAAAAACTGTTTTTT.

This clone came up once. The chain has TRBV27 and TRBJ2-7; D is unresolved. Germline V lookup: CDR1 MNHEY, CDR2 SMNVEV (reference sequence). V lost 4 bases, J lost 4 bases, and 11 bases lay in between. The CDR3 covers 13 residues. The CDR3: CASSYMSSYEQYF. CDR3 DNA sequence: TGTGCCAGCAGTTATATGAGCTCGTACGAGCAGTACTTC.

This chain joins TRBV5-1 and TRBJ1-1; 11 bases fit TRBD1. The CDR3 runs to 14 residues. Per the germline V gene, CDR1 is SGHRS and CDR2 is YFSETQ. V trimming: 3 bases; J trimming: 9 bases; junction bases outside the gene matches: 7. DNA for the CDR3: TGCGCCAGCAGCTCGGGACAGGGGGGTGGAAAAGCTTTCTTT. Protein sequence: CASSSGQGGGKAFF.

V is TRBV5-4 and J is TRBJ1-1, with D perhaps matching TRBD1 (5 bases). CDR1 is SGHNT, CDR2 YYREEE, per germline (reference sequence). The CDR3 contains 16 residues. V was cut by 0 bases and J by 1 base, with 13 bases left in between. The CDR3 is CASSLALGHKNTEAFF. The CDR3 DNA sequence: TGTGCCAGCAGCTTGGCCCTCGGACACAAGAACACTGAAGCTTTCTTT.

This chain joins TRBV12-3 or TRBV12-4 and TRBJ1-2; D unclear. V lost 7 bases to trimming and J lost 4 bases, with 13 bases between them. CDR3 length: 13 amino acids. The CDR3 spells CASTPRVSYGYTF. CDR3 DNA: TGTGCCAGCACCCCTCGGGTTTCCTATGGCTACACCTTC.

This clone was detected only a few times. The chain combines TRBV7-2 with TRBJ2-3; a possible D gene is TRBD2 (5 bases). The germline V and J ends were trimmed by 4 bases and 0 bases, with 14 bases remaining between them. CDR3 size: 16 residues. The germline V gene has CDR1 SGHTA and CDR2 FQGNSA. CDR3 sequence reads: CASSSREGASTDTQYF. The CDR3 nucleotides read TGTGCCAGCAGCTCAAGAGAGGGAGCTAGCACAGATACGCAGTATTTT.

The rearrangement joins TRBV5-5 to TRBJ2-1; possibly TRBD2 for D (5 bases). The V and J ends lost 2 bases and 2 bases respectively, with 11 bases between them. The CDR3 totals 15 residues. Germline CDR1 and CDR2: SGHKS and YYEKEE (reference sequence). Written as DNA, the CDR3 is TGTGCCAGCAGCTTAGGAGGCCTCACCTACAATGAGCAGTTCTTC. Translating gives CASSLGGLTYNEQFF.

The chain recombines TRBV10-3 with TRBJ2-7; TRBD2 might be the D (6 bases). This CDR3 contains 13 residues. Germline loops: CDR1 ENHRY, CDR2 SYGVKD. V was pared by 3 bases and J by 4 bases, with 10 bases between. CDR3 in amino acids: CAISERESYEQYF. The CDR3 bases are TGTGCCATCAGTGAACGGGAGAGTTACGAGCAGTACTTC.

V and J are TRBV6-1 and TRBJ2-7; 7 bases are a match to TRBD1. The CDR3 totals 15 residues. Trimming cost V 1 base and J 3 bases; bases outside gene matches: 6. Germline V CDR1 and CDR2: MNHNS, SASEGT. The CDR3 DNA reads TGTGCCAGCAGTGAAGGGACAGGATCCCTCTACGAGCAGTACTTC. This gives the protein CASSEGTGSLYEQYF.

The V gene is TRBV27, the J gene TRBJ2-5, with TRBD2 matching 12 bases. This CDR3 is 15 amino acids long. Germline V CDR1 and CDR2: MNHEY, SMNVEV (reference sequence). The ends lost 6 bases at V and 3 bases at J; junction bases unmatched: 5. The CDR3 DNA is TGTGCCAGCAGGGAACTAGCGGGGGGAAAAGAGACCCAGTACTTC. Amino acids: CASRELAGGKETQYF.

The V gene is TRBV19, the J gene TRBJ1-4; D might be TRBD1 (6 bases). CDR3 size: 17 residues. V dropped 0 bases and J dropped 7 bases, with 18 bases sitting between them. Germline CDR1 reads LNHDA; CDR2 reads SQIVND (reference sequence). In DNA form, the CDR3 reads TGTGCCAGTAGTATAGAAACAGGGTCTCGTCCCTTTGAAAAACTGTTTTTT. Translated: CASSIETGSRPFEKLFF.

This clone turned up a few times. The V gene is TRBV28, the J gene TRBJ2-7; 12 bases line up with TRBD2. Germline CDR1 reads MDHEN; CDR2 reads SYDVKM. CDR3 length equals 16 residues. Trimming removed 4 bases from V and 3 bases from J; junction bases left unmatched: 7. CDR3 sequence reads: CASSSTGTSGFYEQYF. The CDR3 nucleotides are TGTGCCAGCAGTTCGACCGGGACTAGCGGGTTCTACGAGCAGTACTTC.

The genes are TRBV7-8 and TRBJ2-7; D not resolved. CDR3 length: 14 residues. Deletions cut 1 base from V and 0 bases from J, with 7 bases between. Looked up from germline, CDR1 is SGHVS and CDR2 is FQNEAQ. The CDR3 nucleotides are TGTGCCAGCAGCTTAGTTTCAGGCTCCTACGAGCAGTACTTC. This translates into CASSLVSGSYEQYF.

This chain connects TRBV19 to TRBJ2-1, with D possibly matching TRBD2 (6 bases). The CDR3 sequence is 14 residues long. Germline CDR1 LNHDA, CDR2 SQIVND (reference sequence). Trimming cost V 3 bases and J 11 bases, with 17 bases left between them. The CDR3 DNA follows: TGTGCCAGTAGTATCCAGGGTTTGCGGGAAAAGCAGTTCTTC. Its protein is CASSIQGLREKQFF.

CDR3 region: CASSSPGSEAFF. The CDR3, as DNA: TGTGCCAGCAGTTCCCCCGGGAGTGAAGCTTTCTTT. This chain connects TRBV6-2 or TRBV6-3 to TRBJ1-1, with D unclear. Germline values: CDR1 MNHEY, CDR2 SVGEGT. The CDR3 is made up of 12 amino acids. The V end was cut by 4 bases, the J end by 7 bases, with 10 bases between.

The CDR3, as DNA: TGTGCCAGCAGCCCAGGACAAAGTCCCGGGGAGCTGTTTTTT. Protein: CASSPGQSPGELFF. The V gene is TRBV28, the J gene TRBJ2-2, with TRBD1 as a possible D gene (5 bases). The CDR3 runs 14 residues. Trimming left V 6 bases short and J 6 bases short, with 14 bases between. Germline V CDR1 and CDR2: MDHEN, SYDVKM.

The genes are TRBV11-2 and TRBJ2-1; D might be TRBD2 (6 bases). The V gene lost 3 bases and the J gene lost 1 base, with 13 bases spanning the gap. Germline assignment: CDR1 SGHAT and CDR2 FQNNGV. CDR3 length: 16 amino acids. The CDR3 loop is CASSFFGGDSYNEQFF. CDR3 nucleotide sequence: TGTGCCAGCAGCTTCTTCGGAGGGGATTCCTACAATGAGCAGTTCTTC.

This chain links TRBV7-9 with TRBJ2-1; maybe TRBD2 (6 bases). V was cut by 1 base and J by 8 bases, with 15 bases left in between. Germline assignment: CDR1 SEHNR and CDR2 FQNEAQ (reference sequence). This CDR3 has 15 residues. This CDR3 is CASSLGSGPLHEQFF. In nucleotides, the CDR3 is TGTGCCAGCAGCTTAGGTAGCGGACCTCTCCATGAGCAGTTCTTC.

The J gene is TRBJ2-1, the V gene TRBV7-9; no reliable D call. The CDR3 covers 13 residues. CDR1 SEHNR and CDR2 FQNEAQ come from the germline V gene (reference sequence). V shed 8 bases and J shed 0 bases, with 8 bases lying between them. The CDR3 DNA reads TGTGCCAGCGAACATTCCTCCTACAATGAGCAGTTCTTC. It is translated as CASEHSSYNEQFF.

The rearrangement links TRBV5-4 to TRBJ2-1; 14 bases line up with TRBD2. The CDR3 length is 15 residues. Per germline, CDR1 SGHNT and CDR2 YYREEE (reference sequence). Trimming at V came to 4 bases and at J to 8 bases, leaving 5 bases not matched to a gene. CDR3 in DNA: TGTGCCAGCAGCGGACGACTAGCGGGAGGGGATGAGCAGTTCTTC. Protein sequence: CASSGRLAGGDEQFF.

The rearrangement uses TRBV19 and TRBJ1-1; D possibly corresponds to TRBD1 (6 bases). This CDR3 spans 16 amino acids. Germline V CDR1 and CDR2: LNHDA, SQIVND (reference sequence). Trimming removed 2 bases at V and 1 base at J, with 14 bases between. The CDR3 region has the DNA TGTGCCAGTAGTATAAGGGATGGGGGCAGGAACACTGAAGCTTTCTTT. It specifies CASSIRDGGRNTEAFF.

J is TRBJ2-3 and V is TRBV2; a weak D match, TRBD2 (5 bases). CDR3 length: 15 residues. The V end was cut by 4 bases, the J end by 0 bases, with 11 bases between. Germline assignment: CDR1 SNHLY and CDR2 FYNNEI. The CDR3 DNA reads TGTGCCAGCAGTGTACGCCGGACTAGCACAGATACGCAGTATTTT. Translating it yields CASSVRRTSTDTQYF.

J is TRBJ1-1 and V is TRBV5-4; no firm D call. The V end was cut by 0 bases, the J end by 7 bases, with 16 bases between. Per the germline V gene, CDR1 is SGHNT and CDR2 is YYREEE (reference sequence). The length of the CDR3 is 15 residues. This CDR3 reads CASSLDSGSLVEAFF. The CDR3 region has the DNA TGTGCCAGCAGCTTGGACTCGGGAAGCCTAGTTGAAGCTTTCTTT.

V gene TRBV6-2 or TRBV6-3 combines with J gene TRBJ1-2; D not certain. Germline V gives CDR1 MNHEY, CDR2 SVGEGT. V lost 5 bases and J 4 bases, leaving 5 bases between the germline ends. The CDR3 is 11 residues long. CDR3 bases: TGTGCCAGCAGTCCCTCCTATGGCTACACCTTC. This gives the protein CASSPSYGYTF.